This TCR beta chain was profiled in a study of cytomegalovirus exposure and HLA in healthy donors (dated by TCRdb to the late 2010s). With regard to the full study: According to an earlier analysis of a few hundred of the donors, 200 million or so T cells yielded over 100 million unique TCR beta sequences and 250 to 350 Gb of sequence data. Donor age, sex, ethnicity and CMV serostatus were collected together with the repertoire data. A separate validation cohort of 100 to 150 different subjects was used in addition to the 666-subject first cohort. HLA typing included class I and class II loci at four-digit resolution. Every repertoire in the discovery cohort had been generated on one and the same sequencing platform. Among 300 to 500 genotyped donors of the cohort, an average of about 240,000 unique TCR beta nucleotide sequences was sequenced per donor, of which about 19% were non-productive. An earlier analysis of around 640 of the donors used high-throughput TCR beta sequencing to judge whether each TCR beta V gene segment behaved as functional or pseudogenic. Typing coverage varied by locus: roughly 620-630 donors for A, B, C, DRB1 and DQB1; more than 500 for DQA1; more than 600 for DPA1; around 450 for DPB1. The aim of the study was to test whether cataloging public T cell receptors could identify signatures of past pathogen exposure. Of the roughly 390 genotyped donors, approximately 82% fell in the genetic ancestry cluster associated with self-reported Caucasian donors. The study used immunosequencing to profile the T cell repertoires of approximately 690 subjects and linked those repertoires to cytomegalovirus serostatus. An early release that covered some 630 HLA-typed donors contained approximately 300 gigabases of sequencing data and 70 million to 100 million unique TCR sequences. Because of strong linkage in the cohort, a handful of DR-DQ haplotypes were treated as single units for association and clustering. In a later genetic analysis, genome-wide SNP genotypes for about three fifths of the roughly 670 donors were used, and that subset was treated as a discovery cohort. A later analysis re-analyzed previously published TCR beta repertoires from 650 to 800 donors and added high-resolution HLA genotyping to study TCR occurrence patterns. To predict cytomegalovirus infection status, the study combined high-throughput TCR immunosequencing, statistical association of individual TCRs with disease status, and machine learning. In the later analysis, no new phenotypic data were used to find candidate immune exposures; instead, reliance was placed on TCR beta sequences and their occurrence across donors.

This clone was observed a single time. What this receptor recognizes is not known. Mismatch with germline at one junction end may stem from a read error. Library generation was performed with the immunoSEQ multiplex PCR assay. The multiplex PCR relied on a mix of 60 forward primers for TCR Vbeta segments and 13 reverse primers for TCR Jbeta segments. The CDR3 region of rearranged TCR beta genes was amplified from genomic DNA with a multiplex PCR assay. Amplified TCR beta libraries were sequenced as 87-base-pair reads on the Illumina HiSeq System. The source study handled its data this way. In a later analysis, tens of millions of unique TCR beta chains were counted across the 500 to 850 repertoires, and approximately 11 million of these chains were shared by at least two donors. To remove PCR and sequencing errors, raw reads were error-corrected and collapsed into unique sequences using a nearest-neighbor algorithm that merged closely related sequences. CDR3 sequences were aligned to IMGT reference sequences to assign V, D and J gene segments. Each retained sequence needed at least a six-nucleotide match to both a V gene segment and a J gene segment. A rearrangement was called productive if the CDR3 had no stop codons and remained in frame with V and J, and every other rearrangement was called non-productive. Following IMGT convention, CDR3 was defined as the stretch from the second conserved V-encoded cysteine to the conserved J-encoded phenylalanine. The earlier analysis of fewer than 700 of the donors excluded sequences that lacked an unambiguous match to a single V gene segment. An earlier analysis of 550 to 650 of the donors classified V segments as functional when productive rearrangements were above 56.7% and as segregating when the standard deviation between donors was above 5%. A statistical classification framework was built for diagnosing cytomegalovirus status from the catalog of TCR beta chain sequences. In a later analysis, TCR nucleotide sequences were compared against IMGT/GENE-DB human TR gene sequences so that V and J genes could be assigned. In a later analysis, CDR3 sequences and most-parsimonious VDJ recombination scenarios were assigned using the TCRdist pipeline. In a later analysis, each TCR beta chain was defined by its CDR3 amino acid sequence together with its V-gene family, and reads without a unique V-gene family were excluded. To address suspected cross-contamination and a sequencing artifact, a later analysis removed roughly 640 highly shared, low-generation-probability nucleotide sequences. For each public chain, a later analysis derived a clonal expansion index from normalized ranks of inferred template counts within each repertoire. Generation probabilities in a later analysis came from a VDJ recombination model fitted to out-of-frame rearrangements, and those results were checked against IGoR. A later analysis scored TCR-TCR, TCR-HLA and TCR-CMV co-occurrence with hypergeometric tests, applying a repertoire-size bias correction to TCR pairs. To estimate false discovery rates, a later analysis permuted the HLA or CMV assignments 20 times. In a later analysis, co-occurring TCRs were grouped using DBSCAN, with TCRdist sequence similarity added in when clustering inside HLA-allele-positive subsets. Co-occurrence clustering excluded repertoires with fewer than 30,000 or more than 120,000 public chains, plus five with anomalous nucleotide sharing. TCRdb obtained this table from immuneACCESS and retained in-frame rearrangements with V and J assigned. These tables miss some clones; where compared with another copy, unresolved V genes account for less than half of the shortfall, and the remainder is unexplained. The V and J calls and clone size come from that table; D and trimming were worked out from the DNA. The sample records about 120,000 clones, around four fifths of which are singletons. The ten largest clones capture about 20% of the sample.

On the study overall, not on this receptor specifically: Some IMGT-functional V segments, including TRBV6-2 and TRBV6-3, could not be told apart with the 87-base-pair reads, so those segments were excluded. In vitro tests confirmed that a few of the cytomegalovirus-associated TCR beta chains recognize cytomegalovirus antigens. In an earlier analysis of about 550 of the donors, most TCR beta V segments were observed in productive rearrangements about 90% or about 30% of the time, broadly matching IMGT annotations. Linkage disequilibrium might explain the correlated functional status among segregating V segments, but an unknown experimental factor could not be excluded. A total of about 180 TCR beta chains were listed by the study as associated with cytomegalovirus. Because counts were too low, roughly 16 rarely observed V segments, including chromosome 9 orphons, were excluded from the earlier analysis of 587 of the donors. The presence/absence analyses assumed that sequencing depth was roughly uniform across donors, and that assumption may not be true. A cluster of highly shared sequence variants was judged likely to represent a technical artifact of the sequencing pipeline. In a later genetic analysis, a missense DCLRE1C variant was associated with V-gene and J-gene trimming of TCR beta chains, and the association was replicated in an independent cohort. The authors suggested that the approach could potentially be generalized to other disease states and immunological phenotypes. A further reported finding was that TCR beta sequences accurately predicted the HLA-A and HLA-B alleles for most subjects in the first cohort. Most CMV-associated TCR beta chains appeared to be HLA-restricted in a later analysis, and the HLA associations seemed to be driven largely by CMV exposure. While some public TCRs were present in many individuals, most TCR sequences turned up only very rarely across donors. According to a later analysis, TCR association rates differed among HLA loci, with DRB1 alleles showing the most associated TCRs and HLA-C alleles showing the fewest. When HLA alleles, especially DR and DQ, strongly co-occurred, TCR associations were difficult to assign to individual alleles. At a false discovery rate of 0.05, a later analysis linked about 16,000 TCR beta sequences to specific HLA alleles. Immune exposure information for the cohort was limited to CMV serostatus. In a later genetic analysis, fewer N-insertions in productive TCRs were reported among donors in an Asian-associated ancestry cluster than the roughly 710-donor mean. In a later analysis, HLA-associated TCR beta chains showed more clonal expansion and lower generation probabilities than non-associated chains that were equally common. Because HLA typing was unavailable for some donors at each locus, only the typed subset was used in association tests. The classifier was reported to diagnose cytomegalovirus status with high specificity and sensitivity in both the original and validation cohorts. This cohort had only TCR beta chains sequenced, and the lack of alpha or paired-chain data limited which features could be detected. Several of the top co-occurrence clusters appeared to be linked to parvovirus B19, influenza, CMV and Epstein-Barr virus, according to a later analysis.

The cohort comprised some 700 healthy bone marrow donors. At the time of sampling, every cohort member was nominally healthy, though immune exposures that went unrecorded were likely present. The donor was CMV seropositive and was included in the group of 290 or so seropositive cohort members. A peripheral blood sample was provided by each donor, and peripheral blood mononuclear cells were used for TCR beta sequencing. The Qiagen DNeasy Blood Extraction Kit was used to extract genomic DNA from the blood cell samples. CDR1 and CDR2 were assigned from the germline V gene as MNHEY and SVGAGI. From the cysteine through the phenylalanine, the CDR3 covers 15 amino acids. The retained sequence is limited to the CDR3, 45 bases, with the frame set at the first base.

The TCR originated in a man younger than 30 in good health and CMV-seropositive. The chain couples TRBV6-5 to TRBJ1-1, and TRBD1 aligns with 10 junction nucleotides. Sequencing was done on a sample of PBMCs. The CDR3 in this case is CASSTPLSSGQGFIF. The nucleotide sequence is given as TGTGCCAGCAGCACACCATTATCCTCGGGACAGGGGTTTATCTTT.